This TCR beta chain was profiled in a study of regulatory T cells in long-lasting Graves disease. At least ten counts were recorded for this clonotype. Its target is unknown. The CDR3 runs to 14 residues. In germline, CDR1 is MNHEY, CDR2 SMNVEV (reference sequence). V shed 5 bases, J shed 8 bases, and the junction held 12 bases outside the gene matches. Findings and caveats of the study: Preferential use of TRBV28, TRBJ1-2 and TRBJ2-5 was seen in persistent disease.

Time point specified: newly diagnosed GD, antithyroid drugs for less than 3 months. PBMC RNA served as the TCR library source. Researchers made TCR beta libraries by using iRepertoire HTBI primers and running Arm-PCR on CDR3 regions. MiXCR, applied by TCRdb to the multiplex PCR reads, yields one record per CDR3 protein. The table has about 430,000 distinct CDR3 sequences, about 15% seen once. These data were also filed under a second study, of T cells in Graves' hyperthyroidism and ophthalmopathy.

Sequencing was performed on peripheral blood mononuclear cells (PBMCs), taken at new diagnosis, from a patient treated with antithyroid drugs. The chain uses TRBV27 and TRBJ2-7; 7 nucleotides line up with TRBD1. The origin of this receptor is a woman aged 35 to 49 with Graves disease. This chain's CDR3 is CASSATGAQYKQYF. In nucleotides, the CDR3 is TGTGCCAGCAGTGCCACAGGGGCTCAATACAAGCAGTACTTC.